Listed below are T cell receptor beta chains from one sample, sequenced in a study of response to subunit inactivated influenza vaccine. TCRdb independently ran MiXCR on the RT-PCR reads; one entry per CDR3 protein. The top ten hold over 10% of the sample, which has about 160,000 distinct CDR3 sequences, 11% seen once. Material: non-naive T cells sorted from PBMCs, obtained 40 to 50 days after vaccination. These receptors were collected from a man aged 50 to 59 who received an inactivated influenza vaccine. Each CDR3 is given without its conserved first and last residue. Fields, in order: V gene, CDR3 protein.

v_gene: TRBV12-3/TRBV12-4; CDR3aa: ASKGQGANTEAF
v_gene: TRBV6-5; CDR3aa: ASSYSIRSSYNSPLH
v_gene: TRBV2; CDR3aa: ASQDVAVNTGELF
v_gene: TRBV25-1; CDR3aa: ASSKGEQF
v_gene: TRBV13; CDR3aa: ASSRRDGGNEQY
v_gene: TRBV20-1; CDR3aa: SARRSQGRYEQY
v_gene: TRBV12-3/TRBV12-4; CDR3aa: ASTSSQGGNQPQH
v_gene: TRBV28; CDR3aa: ASSGTGWKPEAF
v_gene: TRBV6-2/TRBV6-3; CDR3aa: ASSWSRQPNYGYT
v_gene: TRBV20-1; CDR3aa: SAQGGHYGYT
v_gene: TRBV7-2; CDR3aa: ASVKTGISETQY
v_gene: TRBV20-1; CDR3aa: SARDLSSGGLAKNIQY
v_gene: TRBV7-2; CDR3aa: ASSLLAGGSSYNEQF
v_gene: TRBV5-6; CDR3aa: ASSPTGYGQRNYGYT
v_gene: TRBV3-1; CDR3aa: ASSNRDRVMRNTEAF
v_gene: TRBV20-1; CDR3aa: SARLWETQY
v_gene: TRBV5-1; CDR3aa: ASSLRSRAEKLF
v_gene: TRBV4-3; CDR3aa: ASSQEWEGKRGNQPQH
v_gene: TRBV5-8; CDR3aa: ASSLDGGTNSPLH
v_gene: TRBV4-3; CDR3aa: ASSQDSLRLGYGDEQF
v_gene: TRBV5-1; CDR3aa: ASSLDRGSDEQY
v_gene: TRBV5-1; CDR3aa: ASSTSKRDLETQY
v_gene: TRBV15; CDR3aa: ATSRDLPPRGGTQF